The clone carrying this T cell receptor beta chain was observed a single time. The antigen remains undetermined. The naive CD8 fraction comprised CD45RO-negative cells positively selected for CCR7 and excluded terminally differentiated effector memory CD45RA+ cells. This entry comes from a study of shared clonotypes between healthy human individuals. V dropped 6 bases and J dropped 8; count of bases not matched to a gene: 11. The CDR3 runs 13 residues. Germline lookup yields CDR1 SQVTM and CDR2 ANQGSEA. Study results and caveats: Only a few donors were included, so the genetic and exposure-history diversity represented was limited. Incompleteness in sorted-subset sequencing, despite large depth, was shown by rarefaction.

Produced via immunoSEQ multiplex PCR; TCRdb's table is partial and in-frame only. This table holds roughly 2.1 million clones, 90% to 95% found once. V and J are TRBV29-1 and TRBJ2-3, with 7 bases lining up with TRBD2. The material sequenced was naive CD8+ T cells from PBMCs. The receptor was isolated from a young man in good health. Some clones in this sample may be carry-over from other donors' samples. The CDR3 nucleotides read TGCAGCGTCCCCCGGGGAGGGCCCCTTACGCAGTATTTT. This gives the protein CSVPRGGPLTQYF.